This TCR beta chain was sequenced in a study of beta chain features in type 1 diabetes. This clone was found a few times. The CDR3 runs to 15 residues. CDR1 and CDR2 (germline): ENHRY, SYGVKD. Losses at the gene ends were 6 bases for V and 6 bases for J; bases not matched to a gene: 7. Sequenced material consisted of expressed TCRB transcripts (all of the isolated RNA was reverse transcribed). Profiled with immunoSEQ multiplex PCR; TCRdb holds only in-frame clones, not every one. This sample has hundreds of thousands of clones, with roughly 12% found just once. J is TRBJ2-1 and V is TRBV10-3; 11 bases are shared with TRBD2. The sequence derives from a man between 18 and 29 years old in good health. Sequencing input: naive CD4+ T cells from blood. The CDR3 loop is CAIRKLAGESNEQFF. The CDR3 DNA sequence: TGTGCCATCAGAAAACTAGCGGGAGAGTCCAATGAGCAGTTCTTC.